The clone carrying this TCR beta chain was counted only a few times. TCRdb called the RACE reads again in MiXCR, with one record for every CDR3 protein. The sample includes 240,000 or so distinct CDR3 sequences, about 9% of them seen just once. The data were obtained in a study of human T cells and chemical hapten exposure. Germline CDR1 SQVTM, CDR2 ANQGSEA. The CDR3 spans 13 residues. The V gene end was trimmed by 7 bases and the J gene end by 8 bases; junction bases not matched to a gene: 9. Time point indicated: pre-sensitization, week 0. Indicated treatment: therapeutic diphenylcyclopropenone sensitization with weekly scalp DPC.

This chain joins TRBV29-1 and TRBJ2-3; 10 bases map to TRBD2. Source: whole blood, taken in connection with sensitization to the hapten diphenylcyclopropenone (DPC). The receptor was derived from a woman aged 40 to 50 with alopecia areata. Some clones in this sample may be carry-over from other donors' samples. The CDR3 is CSGEREGFGTQYF. CDR3 DNA: TGCAGCGGTGAGCGGGAGGGCTTCGGTACGCAGTATTTT.